A single sample is the source of the 15 T cell receptor beta chains below, sequenced in a study of control samples from healthy donors and cancer patients. Data came from immunoSEQ multiplex PCR; TCRdb stores just in-frame clones and leaves some out. The data show about 170,000 clones, around 91% seen once. Sequencing input: blood. Every receptor here comes from a woman aged 30 to 39 in good health.

The chain links TRBV19 to TRBJ1-2; 11 bases match TRBD1. The J segment lost 0 bases and the V segment lost 8 bases, leaving 8 bases of the junction unmatched. This CDR3 is 16 amino acids long. CDR1 and CDR2 (germline): LNHDA, SQIVND (reference sequence). CDR3 in amino acids: CASYPGTGGANYGYTF. The CDR3 DNA is TGTGCCAGTTACCCCGGGACAGGGGGAGCTAACTATGGCTACACCTTC.

The chain employs TRBV15 and TRBJ1-1, with a possible D match to TRBD1 (5 bases). The CDR3 runs 15 residues. The germline CDR1 and CDR2 sequences are LNHNV and YYDKDF (reference sequence). The V end was cut by 1 base, the J end by 5 bases, with 14 bases between. CDR3 protein: CATSRGQGEWTEAFF. CDR3 nucleotides: TGTGCCACCAGCAGAGGTCAGGGCGAGTGGACTGAAGCTTTCTTT.

The chain employs TRBV7-8 and TRBJ1-3; tentative D call: TRBD1 (6 bases). Germline loops: CDR1 SGHVS, CDR2 FQNEAQ. The CDR3 has 16 amino acids. Trimming cost V 6 bases and J 0 bases, with 15 bases left between them. CDR3 nucleotides: TGTGCCAGCAGGCGGGAGGGGGGGGACTCTGGAAACACCATATATTTT. This codes for CASRREGGDSGNTIYF.

The rearrangement joins TRBV10-1 to TRBJ2-7; TRBD2 matches at 11 bases. The CDR3 contains 13 residues. The germline gives CDR1 WNHNN, CDR2 SYGVQD (reference sequence). J gave up 4 bases and V 6 bases, and 2 bases lay outside the gene matches. For the CDR3, the DNA is TGCGCCAGCAGACTAGCGGGGGAGTACGAGCAGTACTTC. Its translation is CASRLAGEYEQYF.

V and J are TRBV6-6 and TRBJ2-6, with 7 nucleotides matching TRBD1. CDR3 length: 15 amino acids. CDR1 and CDR2 from the germline V gene are MNHNY and SVGAGI (reference sequence). V trimming: 6 bases; J trimming: 0 bases; junction bases outside the gene matches: 2. The CDR3 here is CASSHRGSGANVLTF. The CDR3 DNA follows: TGTGCCAGCAGCCACAGGGGCTCTGGGGCCAACGTCCTGACTTTC.

Concerning this clone itself: Other DNA sequences from this sample encode an identical CDR3 as well. V is TRBV18 and J is TRBJ1-3, with D unclear. CDR3 size: 15 residues. Germline lookup yields CDR1 KGHSH and CDR2 LQKENI. With 2 bases removed from V and 0 bases from J, the gap between germline ends came to 8 bases. CDR3 loop: CASSPVAGSGNTIYF. In DNA form, the CDR3 reads TGTGCCAGCTCACCAGTGGCGGGCTCTGGAAACACCATATATTTT.

The chain combines TRBV16 with TRBJ1-5; D might be TRBD1 (5 bases). The CDR3 sequence is 15 residues long. V lost 4 bases, J lost 1 base, and 11 bases lay in between. CDR1 is KGHSY, CDR2 FQNENV, per germline. CDR3 amino acids: CASSRTRDSNQPQHF. CDR3 in DNA: TGTGCCAGCAGCCGAACCCGGGACAGCAATCAGCCCCAGCATTTT.

A word on this clone: Other DNA sequences in the same sample also yield this CDR3. J is TRBJ1-2 and V is TRBV20-1; TRBD1 agrees at 9 bases. The CDR3 consists of 11 residues. V lost 6 bases to trimming and J lost 8 bases; unmatched junction nucleotides: 4. Germline V gene lookup returns CDR1 DFQATT and CDR2 SNEGSKA (reference sequence). This CDR3 reads CSARQGGGYTF. The CDR3 bases are TGCAGTGCCCGACAGGGGGGAGGCTACACCTTC.

The chain's CDR3 is CASGLPLADSYNEQFF. The CDR3 DNA reads as TGTGCTAGTGGTTTGCCCCTAGCGGACTCCTACAATGAGCAGTTCTTC. This chain connects TRBV12-5 to TRBJ2-1; 7 bases agree with TRBD2. Trimming removed 2 bases from V and 0 bases from J; junction bases left unmatched: 4. The CDR3 consists of 16 residues. CDR1 is LGHNT, CDR2 FRNRAP, per germline. Full variable domain (remainder filled in from reference TRBV12-5 and TRBJ2-1): DARVTQTPRHKVTEMGQEVTMRCQPILGHNTVFWYRQTMMQGLELLAYFRNRAPLDDSGMPKDRFSAEMPDATLATLKIQPSEPRDSAVYFCASGLPLADSYNEQFFGPGTRLTVL.

This chain joins TRBV12-5 and TRBJ1-1, with D uncertain. Germline CDR1 reads LGHNT; CDR2 reads FRNRAP. V was clipped by 0 bases and J by 4 bases, with 3 bases between them. This CDR3 has 12 amino acids. CDR3 nucleotide sequence: TGTGCTAGTGGTTTGGTAACCACTGAAGCTTTCTTT. It translates to CASGLVTTEAFF.

V usage is TRBV7-2 and J usage is TRBJ1-6; no firm D call. The CDR3 consists of 16 residues. V was shortened by 1 base and J by 5 bases, with 12 bases between the two germline ends. Germline V gives CDR1 SGHTA, CDR2 FQGNSA. The CDR3 sequence is CASSLVTGDNNSPLHF. CDR3 coding DNA: TGTGCCAGCAGCTTAGTTACGGGAGATAATAATTCACCCCTCCACTTT.

The chain recombines TRBV29-1 with TRBJ1-2, with no clear D. V was pared by 0 bases and J by 4 bases, with 9 bases between. Germline CDR1 is SQVTM and CDR2 is ANQGSEA. This CDR3 comprises 13 residues. Here the CDR3 DNA reads TGCAGCGTTGAAGAGCAGACTACCTATGGCTACACCTTC. Amino acids: CSVEEQTTYGYTF. Full variable domain (remainder filled in from reference TRBV29-1 and TRBJ1-2): SAVISQKPSRDICQRGTSLTIQCQVDSQVTMMFWYRQQPGQSLTLIATANQGSEATYESGFVIDKFPISRPNLTFSTLTVSNMSPEDSSIYLCSVEEQTTYGYTFGSGTRLTVV.

About this clone: This same CDR3 is encoded by further DNA sequences in the sample. The genes are TRBV18 and TRBJ1-5; D unclear. Trimming stripped 2 bases from V and 4 bases from J, with 6 bases between. This CDR3 has 13 residues. Germline V gene lookup returns CDR1 KGHSH and CDR2 LQKENI. The CDR3 loop reads CASSPGGNQPQHF. The CDR3 coding sequence is TGTGCCAGCTCACCAGGCGGGAATCAGCCCCAGCATTTT.

The chain joins TRBV19 to TRBJ2-7; D gene unclear. The CDR3 is 13 amino acids. V was pared by 3 bases and J by 3 bases, with 9 bases between. Germline V gene lookup returns CDR1 LNHDA and CDR2 SQIVND (reference sequence). This chain's CDR3 is CASSMSNSYEQYF. The CDR3 nucleotides read TGTGCCAGTAGTATGTCGAACAGCTACGAGCAGTACTTC.

The rearrangement joins TRBV6-4 to TRBJ2-3, with D perhaps matching TRBD2 (7 bases). Germline V gene sequence: CDR1 MRHNA, CDR2 SNTAGT. There are 14 residues in the CDR3. Between the trimmed V and J ends, which lost 2 bases and 5 bases, there was a span of 11 bases. The DNA of the CDR3 is TGTGCCAGCAGTGACGGGGGGGCGGGAGATACGCAGTATTTT. Its translation is CASSDGGAGDTQYF.